The clone carrying this T cell receptor (beta chain) was recorded many times. Each CDR3 protein is one row after TCRdb ran MiXCR on the 5' RACE reads. The table records approximately 90,000 distinct CDR3 sequences, around 10% of them present only once. The V gene lost 6 bases and the J gene lost 2 bases, with 8 bases spanning the gap. CDR3 length equals 12 residues. Germline values: CDR1 MNHEY, CDR2 SMNVEV (reference sequence). This sample is drawn from a study of early T cells in non-severe SARS-CoV-2 infection. Sample: whole blood, taken at baseline. This clonotype was sampled from an adult who was a healthcare worker with PCR-confirmed SARS-CoV-2 infection or an uninfected control (not recorded which). The V and J genes are TRBV27 and TRBJ2-7, with D perhaps TRBD1 (6 bases). CDR3 protein: CASRDSAYEQYF. CDR3 nucleotides: TGTGCCAGCAGGGACAGCGCCTACGAGCAGTACTTC.